Below, 18 T cell receptor beta chains from the same sample are listed, as sequenced in a study of blood T cell repertoires in COVID-19. Profiling relied on immunoSEQ multiplex PCR, and the TCRdb table lists in-frame clones only, not all of them. The sample lists roughly 150,000 clones, roughly four fifths occurring once. Sequenced input: peripheral blood. Receptor source: a human donor with acute or convalescent COVID-19. The donor label of this sample is uncertain.

This chain joins TRBV7-9 and TRBJ2-5; TRBD2 might be the D (5 bases). The CDR3 is 15 amino acids. The V end lost 1 base, the J end lost 5 bases, and 14 bases lay between the germline ends. Germline values: CDR1 SEHNR, CDR2 FQNEAQ (reference sequence). The CDR3 sequence: CASSLGAEGGETQYF. The CDR3, as DNA: TGTGCCAGCAGCTTAGGCGCCGAGGGCGGTGAGACCCAGTACTTC.

This chain joins TRBV21-1 and TRBJ1-2; TRBD1 was called by the table and not checked on the DNA. TRBV21-1 counts as a pseudogene. CDR3 length: 12 amino acids. CDR3 nucleotides: TGTGCCAGCAGCAAAGGGGCAGGGGGCTACACCTTC. Its protein is CASSKGAGGYTF.

This clone occurred once. The rearrangement uses TRBV7-2 and TRBJ1-2; no clear D. Germline V lookup: CDR1 SGHTA, CDR2 FQGNSA. This CDR3 comprises 15 residues. The V gene lost 1 base and the J gene lost 8 bases, with 17 bases spanning the gap. CDR3 residues: CASSLGTFLIGGYTF. CDR3 sequence (DNA): TGTGCCAGCAGCTTAGGGACTTTCCTGATAGGGGGCTACACCTTC. Based on the CDR3 plus reference TRBV7-2 and TRBJ1-2, the full variable domain is GAGVSQSPSNKVTEKGKDVELRCDPISGHTALYWYRQSLGQGLEFLIYFQGNSAPDKSGLPSDRFSAERTGGSVSTLTIQRTQQEDSAVYLCASSLGTFLIGGYTFGSGTRLTVV.

V and J are TRBV25-1 and TRBJ2-5, with 13 bases aligning to TRBD2. The germline gives CDR1 MGHDK, CDR2 SYGVNS. With 7 bases clipped from V and 3 bases from J, the junction kept 5 bases outside the gene matches. The CDR3 has 15 residues. Written as DNA, the CDR3 is TGTGCCAGCACTAACGGACTAGCGGGGGAAGAGACCCAGTACTTC. It translates to CASTNGLAGEETQYF. The whole variable domain, filled in from reference TRBV25-1 and TRBJ2-5, reads EADIYQTPRYLVIGTGKKITLECSQTMGHDKMYWYQQDPGMELHLIHYSYGVNSTEKGDLSSESTVSRIRTEHFPLTLESARPSHTSQYLCASTNGLAGEETQYFGPGTRLLVL.

The CDR3 reads CASSVPLGGQETQYF. The CDR3 bases are TGTGCCAGCAGCGTACCCCTGGGCGGGCAAGAGACCCAGTACTTC. The chain combines TRBV9 with TRBJ2-5, with a weak D call TRBD2 (5 bases). V was trimmed by 1 base and J by 2 bases, leaving 12 bases between them. Germline assignment: CDR1 SGDLS and CDR2 YYNGEE. The CDR3 consists of 15 residues.

J is TRBJ2-5 and V is TRBV5-1; 9 bases are a match to TRBD1. The germline gives CDR1 SGHRS, CDR2 YFSETQ. The CDR3 runs to 14 residues. V shed 2 bases, J shed 3 bases, and the junction held 2 bases outside the gene matches. This CDR3 is CASSFGQGKETQYF. The CDR3, as DNA: TGCGCCAGCAGCTTTGGACAGGGGAAAGAGACCCAGTACTTC.

The chain is built from TRBV5-5 and TRBJ2-7, with unresolved D. Trimming left V 0 bases short and J 4 bases short, with 14 bases between. This CDR3 is built from 15 residues. Germline CDR1 reads SGHKS; CDR2 reads YYEKEE (reference sequence). Written as DNA, the CDR3 is TGTGCCAGCAGCTTGGACACACTAATGAAATACGAGCAGTACTTC. Translating it yields CASSLDTLMKYEQYF.

The gene calls are TRBV30 and TRBJ1-4; possibly TRBD1 for D (6 bases). Germline V gene data show CDR1 as GTSNPN and CDR2 as SVGIG (reference sequence). The CDR3 length is 13 residues. With 2 bases removed from V and 8 bases from J, the gap between germline ends came to 12 bases. The CDR3, as DNA: TGTGCCTGGAGTCTTGGTCAGGGGGAAAAACTGTTTTTT. Amino acid sequence: CAWSLGQGEKLFF.

This chain links TRBV5-1 with TRBJ1-4; TRBD1 is a possible D gene (6 bases). CDR3 length: 13 residues. Germline V lookup: CDR1 SGHRS, CDR2 YFSETQ. V was clipped by 4 bases and J by 7 bases, with 11 bases between them. Here the CDR3 reads CASSRGQVEKLFF. The CDR3 DNA reads as TGCGCCAGCAGCCGGGGACAAGTTGAAAAACTGTTTTTT.

The chain couples TRBV11-3 to TRBJ2-3; D is perhaps TRBD2 (6 bases). From germline, CDR1 is SGHNT and CDR2 YENEEA. V dropped 5 bases and J dropped 8 bases, with 17 bases sitting between them. There are 14 residues in the CDR3. Here the CDR3 reads CASSLSQVGGTQYF. In nucleotides, the CDR3 is TGTGCCAGCAGCCTTAGTCAGGTCGGGGGTACGCAGTATTTT.

The gene calls are TRBV3-1 (or the pseudogene TRBV3-2) and TRBJ1-2, with D unclear. Germline loops: CDR1 LGHDT, CDR2 YNNKEL (reference sequence). CDR3 size: 14 residues. V lost 3 bases to trimming and J lost 6 bases, with 14 bases between them. CDR3 nucleotide sequence: TGTGCCAGCAGCCAGGCGGGGAGTGAGGATGGCTACACCTTC. It yields the protein CASSQAGSEDGYTF.

The sample holds a few counts of this clone. V and J are TRBV5-6 and TRBJ1-1; possible D gene TRBD1, 6 bases. Germline V gives CDR1 SGHDT, CDR2 YYEEEE. Trimming removed 1 base from V and 5 bases from J, with 12 bases in between. The CDR3 totals 14 residues. CDR3 amino acids: CASSLYDRSTEAFF. The CDR3 nucleotides read TGTGCCAGCAGCTTGTACGACAGGTCGACTGAAGCTTTCTTT.

V gene TRBV6-6 combines with J gene TRBJ1-6; 9 nucleotides agree with TRBD1. V shed 1 base, J shed 10 bases, and the junction held 5 bases outside the gene matches. The germline V gene encodes CDR1 MNHNY and CDR2 SVGAGI (reference sequence). The CDR3 totals 15 residues. CDR3 coding DNA: TGTGCCAGCAGTTACTTGGACAGGGGTCGGTCACCCCTCCACTTT. Encoded protein: CASSYLDRGRSPLHF.

The chain links TRBV7-2 to TRBJ1-2; possible D gene TRBD1, 5 bases. Germline V gene lookup returns CDR1 SGHTA and CDR2 FQGNSA. The V end was cut by 5 bases, the J end by 3 bases, with 16 bases between. The CDR3 is 15 residues long. CDR3 sequence (DNA): TGTGCCAGCAGCCCCCGGACCGGGGGATACTATGGCTACACCTTC. This sequence encodes CASSPRTGGYYGYTF.

The CDR3 nucleotides read TGTGCCAGCAGCCCTCAAAGAGGACAGGGTACTGAAGCTTTCTTT. It is translated as CASSPQRGQGTEAFF. This chain uses TRBV11-2 with TRBJ1-1; 8 nucleotides agree with TRBD1. The trim removed 5 bases at V and 5 bases at J, leaving 10 bases unmatched. Germline CDR1 and CDR2: SGHAT and FQNNGV. The CDR3 spans 15 residues.

The chain employs TRBV4-3 and TRBJ2-2, with 7 bases identical to TRBD2. The CDR3 totals 15 residues. In germline, CDR1 is LGHNA, CDR2 YSLEER. Germline trimming cut 5 bases from V and 4 bases from J; bases unmatched to any gene: 7. CDR3 DNA: TGCGCCAGCAGCGGGAGGGGTCAAGTCACCGGGGAGCTGTTTTTT. Residues: CASSGRGQVTGELFF.

This rearrangement joins TRBV4-1 to TRBJ2-7; 7 bases map to TRBD1. The CDR3 loop spans 16 amino acids. Trimming at V came to 2 bases and at J to 7 bases, leaving 14 bases not matched to a gene. Germline V gene data show CDR1 as MGHRA and CDR2 as YSYEKL. Here the CDR3 DNA reads TGCGCCAGCAGCCAACTAAGAACAGGGGCGGTGTGGGAGCAGTACTTC. It translates to CASSQLRTGAVWEQYF.

The rearrangement uses TRBV7-3 and TRBJ2-3, with TRBD2 identical over 7 bases. This CDR3 contains 16 residues. After removal of 2 bases from V and 6 bases from J, the junction contained 11 bases not matched to a gene. The V gene's germline CDR1 is SGHTA and CDR2 FQGTGA. The CDR3 DNA reads as TGTGCCAGCAGCTTACTGGGACTAATGTTTGCGGATACGCAGTATTTT. Protein sequence: CASSLLGLMFADTQYF.